Sequencing of this T cell receptor (beta chain) was carried out in a study of blood T cell repertoires in COVID-19. Overall study: There were acute and convalescent COVID-19 samples, and they came from the United States, Italy and Spain. T cells, B-cell-depleted T cells, or PBMCs supplied cDNA or gDNA.

Original data processing: Scientists estimated how many nucleated cells there were by amplifying reference gene primers. Clones were read by immunoSEQ multiplex PCR, and TCRdb kept only the in-frame ones, dropping some. The V and J calls and clone size come from that table; D and trimming were worked out from the DNA. The repertoire includes 95,000 to 120,000 clones, about three quarters of them detected once, and less than 2% sits in the top ten. A few counts support this clone. Trimming took 4 bases from V and 7 from J, leaving 18 bases between them. This CDR3 has 15 residues. Looked up from germline, CDR1 is SGHRS and CDR2 is YFSETQ.

The material sequenced was peripheral blood. The source of this sequence is a woman aged 35 to 49 with acute or convalescent COVID-19. This chain uses TRBV5-1 with TRBJ2-1, with D possibly being TRBD1 (6 bases). CDR3 sequence (DNA): TGCGCCAGCAGCCTAATGACCTCTCAGGGGAATGAGCAGTTCTTC. The encoded protein is CASSLMTSQGNEQFF.